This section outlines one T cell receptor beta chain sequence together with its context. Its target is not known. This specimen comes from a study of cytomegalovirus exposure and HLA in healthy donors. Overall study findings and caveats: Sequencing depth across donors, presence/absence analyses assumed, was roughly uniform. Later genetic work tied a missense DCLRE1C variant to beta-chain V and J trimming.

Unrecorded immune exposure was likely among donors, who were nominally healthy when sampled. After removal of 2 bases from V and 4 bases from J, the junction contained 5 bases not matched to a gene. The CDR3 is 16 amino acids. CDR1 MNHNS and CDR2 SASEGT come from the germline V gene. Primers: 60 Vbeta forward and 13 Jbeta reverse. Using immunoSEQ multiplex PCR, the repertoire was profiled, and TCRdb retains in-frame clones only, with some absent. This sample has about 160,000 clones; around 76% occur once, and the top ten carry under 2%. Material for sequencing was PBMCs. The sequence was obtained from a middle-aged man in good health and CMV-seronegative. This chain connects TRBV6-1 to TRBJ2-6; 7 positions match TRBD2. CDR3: CASSEWEGDGANVLTF. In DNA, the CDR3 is TGTGCCAGCAGTGAATGGGAGGGAGACGGGGCCAACGTCCTGACTTTC.